These T cell receptor beta chains were read from a single sample in a study of T cells in Graves' hyperthyroidism and ophthalmopathy. In TCRdb, the multiplex PCR reads were re-called with MiXCR into one record per CDR3 protein. Of around 660,000 distinct CDR3 sequences in the sample, 45% were seen once. The sequenced sample was peripheral blood or thyroid tissue (not recorded which). The source is an adult man with Graves' disease, either hyperthyroidism or ophthalmopathy (not recorded which). CDR3s include the opening cysteine and the closing phenylalanine or tryptophan. Fields, in order: J gene, clone size, D gene, V gene, CDR3 DNA, CDR3 protein. A D gene is named only where the DNA matches it firmly. The listing skips clone size in some rows; elsewhere it reads once, few, many or a size class.

J gene: TRBJ2-7; clone size: many; D gene: .; V gene: TRBV5-1; CDR3 DNA: TGCGCCAGCAGCTTGGAAGGGATTACCGAGCAGTACTTC; CDR3 protein: CASSLEGITEQYF
J gene: TRBJ2-2; clone size: .; D gene: .; V gene: TRBV20-1; CDR3 DNA: TGCAGTGCTAGAGAGGGCAGGGCGACCGGGGAGCTGTTTTTT; CDR3 protein: CSAREGRATGELFF
J gene: TRBJ1-5; clone size: many; D gene: .; V gene: TRBV2; CDR3 DNA: TGTGCCAGCAGTGTAGGGCAGGCTAGCAATCAGCCCCAGCATTTT; CDR3 protein: CASSVGQASNQPQHF
J gene: TRBJ1-4; clone size: .; D gene: TRBD1; V gene: TRBV6-1; CDR3 DNA: TGTGCCAGCAGCGTGACAGGGAAGAAACTGTTTTTT; CDR3 protein: CASSVTGKKLFF
J gene: TRBJ1-4; clone size: .; D gene: .; V gene: TRBV9; CDR3 DNA: TGTGCCAGCAGCGTGGGACCGCACCTCGGAAAACTGTTTTTT; CDR3 protein: CASSVGPHLGKLFF
J gene: TRBJ2-2; clone size: .; D gene: .; V gene: TRBV2; CDR3 DNA: TGTGCCAGCAGCGACGCCCTCAGGGGTACCGGGGAGCTGTTTTTT; CDR3 protein: CASSDALRGTGELFF
J gene: TRBJ2-7; clone size: once; D gene: TRBD1; V gene: TRBV5-1; CDR3 DNA: TGCGCCAGCAGCTTGACCGCGACAGGGATCTACGAGCAGTACTTC; CDR3 protein: CASSLTATGIYEQYF
J gene: TRBJ1-2; clone size: .; D gene: TRBD1; V gene: TRBV7-9; CDR3 DNA: TGTGCCAGCAGCCACTTCGGACAGGGCGCAGCATATGGCTACACCTTC; CDR3 protein: CASSHFGQGAAYGYTF
J gene: TRBJ2-2; clone size: few; D gene: TRBD2; V gene: TRBV2; CDR3 DNA: TGTGCCAGCACCAAGACTAGCGGGAGGGTCGGGGCCGGGGAGCTGTTTTTT; CDR3 protein: CASTKTSGRVGAGELFF
J gene: TRBJ1-1; clone size: .; D gene: .; V gene: TRBV2; CDR3 DNA: TGTGCCAGCAGTGGGTACGGGGGACTCAACACTGAAGCTTTCTTT; CDR3 protein: CASSGYGGLNTEAFF
J gene: TRBJ2-5; clone size: many; D gene: TRBD2; V gene: TRBV7-9; CDR3 DNA: TGTGCCAGCAGCCTCCAGCGGGAGGTTTACTTC; CDR3 protein: CASSLQREVYF
J gene: TRBJ2-2; clone size: few; D gene: .; V gene: TRBV10-3; CDR3 DNA: TGTGCCATCACCAGCGACTCCCCGAACACCGGGGAGCTGTTTTTT; CDR3 protein: CAITSDSPNTGELFF
J gene: TRBJ1-1; clone size: .; D gene: TRBD1; V gene: TRBV7-9; CDR3 DNA: TGTGCCAGTAGGGGGACAGGGGGCGGCACTGAAGCTTTCTTT; CDR3 protein: CASRGTGGGTEAFF
J gene: TRBJ1-2; clone size: .; D gene: .; V gene: TRBV10-1; CDR3 DNA: TGCGCCAGCAGTGAGAGACAGTTTCTCACCTTC; CDR3 protein: CASSERQFLTF
J gene: TRBJ2-5; clone size: .; D gene: .; V gene: TRBV20-1; CDR3 DNA: TGCAGTGCTAGAGATTGGGCGGCCGAGGAAGAGACCCAGTACTTC; CDR3 protein: CSARDWAAEEETQYF
J gene: TRBJ1-2; clone size: .; D gene: TRBD1; V gene: TRBV9; CDR3 DNA: TGTGCCAGCACACTACTAGCAACGACAGGGACTACCTATGGCTACACCTTC; CDR3 protein: CASTLLATTGTTYGYTF
J gene: TRBJ2-5; clone size: .; D gene: .; V gene: TRBV7-9; CDR3 DNA: TGTGCCAGCAGCTTAAAGACTTCTCGGTTGGAGACCCAGTACTTC; CDR3 protein: CASSLKTSRLETQYF
J gene: TRBJ2-7; clone size: few; D gene: .; V gene: TRBV6-1; CDR3 DNA: TGTGCCAGCAGTGATCGGGCTGGGATGAACGAGCAGTACTTC; CDR3 protein: CASSDRAGMNEQYF
J gene: TRBJ2-2; clone size: .; D gene: TRBD2; V gene: TRBV7-4; CDR3 DNA: TGTGCCAGCAGCTTAGGCGAGCGGGAGGGCCACGCCGGGGAGCTGTTTTTT; CDR3 protein: CASSLGEREGHAGELFF
J gene: TRBJ2-2; clone size: .; D gene: .; V gene: TRBV7-8; CDR3 DNA: TGTGCCAGCAGCTTAGCGTTGAACAGGGGGGAGCTGTTTTTT; CDR3 protein: CASSLALNRGELFF
J gene: TRBJ2-7; clone size: .; D gene: .; V gene: TRBV2; CDR3 DNA: TGTGCCAGCAGTGAAGCAGCGGACATACCCTCCTACGAGCAGTACTTC; CDR3 protein: CASSEAADIPSYEQYF
J gene: TRBJ1-5; clone size: .; D gene: TRBD1; V gene: TRBV7-6; CDR3 DNA: TGTGCTAGCAGCCTGCCGGACAGGGGGATTCAGCCCCAGCATTTT; CDR3 protein: CASSLPDRGIQPQHF
J gene: TRBJ1-2; clone size: .; D gene: TRBD1; V gene: TRBV7-9; CDR3 DNA: TGTGCCAGCAGCTTAGGTGCCCGGTACAGGGGGCTTGTCTATGGCTACACCTTC; CDR3 protein: CASSLGARYRGLVYGYTF
J gene: TRBJ1-2; clone size: many; D gene: TRBD1; V gene: TRBV7-2; CDR3 DNA: TGTGCCAGCAGCTCCGGGACAGGGGCGGACTATGGCTACACCTTC; CDR3 protein: CASSSGTGADYGYTF
J gene: TRBJ1-1; clone size: .; D gene: .; V gene: TRBV7-9; CDR3 DNA: TGTGCCAGCAGCCTAACCAGGGGTAGCACTGAAGCTTTCTTT; CDR3 protein: CASSLTRGSTEAFF
J gene: TRBJ1-6; clone size: .; D gene: TRBD1; V gene: TRBV2; CDR3 DNA: TGTGCCAGCAGTGACACAGGGGGCCAATCAGCCCTCCACTTT; CDR3 protein: CASSDTGGQSALHF
J gene: TRBJ2-7; clone size: .; D gene: .; V gene: TRBV7-9; CDR3 DNA: TGTGCCAGCTCACCAGGGCAGTTAAACGAGCAGTACTTC; CDR3 protein: CASSPGQLNEQYF
J gene: TRBJ1-4; clone size: many; D gene: .; V gene: TRBV15; CDR3 DNA: TGTGCCACCAGCAGACCTTATACAGTAACGAATGAAAAACTGTTTTTT; CDR3 protein: CATSRPYTVTNEKLFF
J gene: TRBJ1-1; clone size: .; D gene: .; V gene: TRBV5-1; CDR3 DNA: TGCGCCAGCAGCTTCGTGACAAGAAACACTGAAGCTTTCTTT; CDR3 protein: CASSFVTRNTEAFF
J gene: TRBJ1-5; clone size: many; D gene: .; V gene: TRBV7-9; CDR3 DNA: TGTGCCAGCAGCCCCCCAGGATCCGGCAATCAGCCCCAGCATTTT; CDR3 protein: CASSPPGSGNQPQHF
J gene: TRBJ2-7; clone size: .; D gene: TRBD1; V gene: TRBV2; CDR3 DNA: TGTGCCAGCAGTGAAGGGACAGGTTACGACGAGCAGTACTTC; CDR3 protein: CASSEGTGYDEQYF
J gene: TRBJ1-1; clone size: .; D gene: .; V gene: TRBV15; CDR3 DNA: TGTGCCACCAGCACCCTATACACTGAAGCTTTCTTT; CDR3 protein: CATSTLYTEAFF
J gene: TRBJ1-2; clone size: many; D gene: .; V gene: TRBV9; CDR3 DNA: TGTGCCAGCAGCGCCGAGAACCCAGGGGACTATGGCTACACCTTC; CDR3 protein: CASSAENPGDYGYTF